The clone carrying this T cell receptor beta chain is a singleton in its sample. Its antigen is unknown. The sample is drawn from a study of cytomegalovirus exposure and HLA in healthy donors. Study-wide points: Most CMV-associated TCR beta chains appeared HLA-restricted in a later analysis. In a later analysis, an Asian-associated ancestry cluster reportedly showed fewer N-insertions than the approximately 640-donor mean. Some TCR beta chains (roughly 160 of them) were listed as cytomegalovirus-associated.

The study ran its PCR with 60 Vbeta and 13 Jbeta primers. Data came from immunoSEQ multiplex PCR; TCRdb stores just in-frame clones and leaves some out. The table has about 86,000 clones, around three quarters seen once. The sequenced material came from PBMCs. This clonotype originated in a man aged 60 to 69 in good health and CMV-seronegative.

CDR3 bases: TGTGCCAGCAGTGAAGTGGGACAGGGGGCTAATTCACCCCTCCACTTT. This encodes CASSEVGQGANSPLHF. The chain couples TRBV6-1 to TRBJ1-6, with 12 bases matching TRBD1. Germline V gene sequence: CDR1 MNHNS, CDR2 SASEGT. The CDR3 runs to 16 residues. V lost 1 base to trimming and J lost 6 bases; unmatched junction nucleotides: 1.